This T cell receptor (beta chain) was recorded in a study of blood T cell repertoires in COVID-19 (TCRdb year 2020). For context, the study as a whole: Collaborator samples came from the United States, Italy and Spain and covered acute and convalescent phases of COVID-19. The prospective study material was composed of cDNA or gDNA derived from T cells, B-cell-depleted T cells, or PBMCs. Deeply sampled blood TCRbeta repertoires from subjects exposed to, actively infected with, or recovered from COVID-19 were included in the dataset. The repertoires were released in a freely available public database meant as a resource for research on the immune response to SARS-CoV-2. Samples came from the ongoing ImmuneRACE study (first 160 participants) plus 1,254 subjects from 6 global collaborators. Sample metadata almost always included a de-identified subject ID, COVID-19 status, age in years and sex. Where available, HLA class I and class II types were obtained from metadata supplied by the sample provider rather than from assay-based typing. The research as a whole found: Clinical and demographic metadata were provided uncurated, with the amount varying by source and participant.

The immunoSEQ Assay, a bias-controlled multiplex PCR, was used to amplify TCRbeta CDR3 regions from genomic DNA. For the original study's pipeline: The number of nucleated cells in each sample was estimated from the amplification of reference gene primers within the assay. To quantify the absolute abundance of each unique TCRbeta CDR3 rearrangement, sequence reads were collapsed and filtered. Productive Simpson clonality was computed per sample as the square root of Simpson's diversity index over productive rearrangements. This is the immuneACCESS table as TCRdb keeps it, with only in-frame sequences that have V and J called. A part of the clones is gone; compared with another copy, unresolved V genes explain less than half, and the rest is unexplained. V, J and clone size are those of that table, while D and trimming were read from the DNA. In all, the sample holds about 150,000 clones, and roughly 88% of those were seen once. The ten largest clones add up to 9.8% of the sample.

The CDR3 holds 14 amino acids from the cysteine to the phenylalanine. Only the CDR3 DNA stays, 42 bases, in frame from base 1. At the junction V is shortened by 3 bases and J by 5 bases, with 14 bases in between. CDR1 SGHDN and CDR2 FVKESK are derived from the germline V gene. Concerning this clone itself: There is no known antigen for this receptor. The record has no base qualities; no much larger clone is one base away.

Each collaborating institution followed its own protocols to collect whole blood in K2EDTA tubes. For TCRbeta analysis, collaborators shipped samples in one of three forms: frozen whole blood, isolated PBMCs, or DNA extracted from either of those sample types. The origin of this receptor is a woman in her forties or fifties with acute or convalescent COVID-19. The sequenced material came from peripheral blood. Rearrangement joined TRBV14 to TRBJ2-7; a tentative D match to TRBD2 spans 6 bases. CDR3 protein: CASSQLTGVHEQYF. The bases read TGTGCCAGCAGCCAGCTTACGGGGGTCCACGAGCAGTACTTC.